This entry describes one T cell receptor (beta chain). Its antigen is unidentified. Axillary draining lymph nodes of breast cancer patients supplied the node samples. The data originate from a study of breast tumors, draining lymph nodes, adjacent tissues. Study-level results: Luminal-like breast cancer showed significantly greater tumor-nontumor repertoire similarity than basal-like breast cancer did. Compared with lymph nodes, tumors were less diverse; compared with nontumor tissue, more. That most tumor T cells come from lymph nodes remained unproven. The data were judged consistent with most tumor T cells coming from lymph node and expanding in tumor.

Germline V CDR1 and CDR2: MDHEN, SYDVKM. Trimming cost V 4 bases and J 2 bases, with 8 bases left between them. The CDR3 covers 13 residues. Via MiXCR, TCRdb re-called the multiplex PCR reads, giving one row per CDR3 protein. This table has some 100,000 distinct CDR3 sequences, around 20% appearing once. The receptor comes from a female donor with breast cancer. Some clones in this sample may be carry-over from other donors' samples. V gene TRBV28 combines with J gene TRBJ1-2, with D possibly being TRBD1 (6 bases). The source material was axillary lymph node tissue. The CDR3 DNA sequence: TGTGCCAGCAGTTCTGGACAGAACTATGGCTACACCTTC. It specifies CASSSGQNYGYTF.